This T cell receptor (beta chain) appears in the sequencing data of a study of blood T cells in healthy people across ages. General study points: A strong correlation was found between TCR beta diversity and the percentage of naive T cells. For the donors, CMV status was unknown and possibly confounded expanded clonotype changes.

Alongside a J-beta primer mix, a sample-barcoded 5' primer served in a second PCR lasting about 7 to 11 cycles. TCRdb reprocessed the 5' RACE reads via MiXCR and lists one record per CDR3 protein. The sample consists of hundreds of thousands of distinct CDR3 sequences, 20% to 25% of them appearing once. In germline, CDR1 is SGHDN, CDR2 FVKESK. V was clipped by 0 bases and J by 10 bases, with 13 bases between them. The CDR3 totals 14 residues. As to this clonotype: As yet, its antigen is unknown.

The sample consisted of blood. This clonotype originated in a man aged 70-80 years in good health. The chain carries TRBV14 and TRBJ2-1, with unresolved D. The CDR3 loop is CASSQDWALREQFF. Here the CDR3 DNA reads TGTGCCAGCAGCCAAGATTGGGCCCTAAGGGAGCAGTTCTTC.